This entry lists 4 T cell receptor beta chains sequenced from one sample in a study of shared clonotypes between healthy human individuals. CD45RO-negative CD8 cells positively selected for CCR7 made up the naive population, which excluded terminally differentiated effector memory CD45RA+ cells. The assay was immunoSEQ multiplex PCR, and TCRdb's table has in-frame clones only and misses some. The data contain fewer than 700,000 clones, 85% to 95% of them seen just once; the ten biggest clones take up over 0.09%. The sequenced sample was naive CD8+ T cells sorted from blood. The receptors here all came from a woman aged 25 to 39 in good health.

The rearrangement uses TRBV9 and TRBJ2-7, with 7 bases identical to TRBD2. The V gene's germline CDR1 is SGDLS and CDR2 YYNGEE. This CDR3 is 16 amino acids long. Unmatched junction bases numbered 13, after V lost 6 bases and J lost 1 base. Here the CDR3 reads CASTPREVSNSYEQYF. The CDR3 DNA sequence: TGTGCCAGCACCCCTCGGGAGGTTTCAAATTCCTACGAGCAGTACTTC. The complete variable domain, with remaining parts taken from reference TRBV9 and TRBJ2-7, reads DSGVTQTPKHLITATGQRVTLRCSPRSGDLSVYWYQQSLDQGLQFLIQYYNGEERAKGNILERFSAQQFPDLHSELNLSSLELGDSALYFCASTPREVSNSYEQYFGPGTRLTVT.

About this clone: Other DNA sequences of this sample code for an identical CDR3. The CDR3 region is CASSFAGNTEAFF. In nucleotides, the CDR3 is TGTGCCAGCAGTTTCGCAGGTAACACTGAAGCTTTCTTT. V usage is TRBV28 and J usage is TRBJ1-1, with D unresolved. V was pared by 3 bases and J by 2 bases, with 7 bases between. CDR1 and CDR2 from the germline V gene are MDHEN and SYDVKM. CDR3 length: 13 residues.

V usage is TRBV7-9 and J usage is TRBJ2-7, with 7 bases aligning to TRBD2. Losses at the gene ends were 1 base for V and 6 bases for J; bases not matched to a gene: 6. The CDR3 extends over 14 amino acids. In germline, CDR1 is SEHNR, CDR2 FQNEAQ (reference sequence). The CDR3 nucleotides read TGTGCCAGCAGCTTAGTCGTTGGGAGGGGCGAGCAGTACTTC. Its translation: CASSLVVGRGEQYF.

The chain's CDR3 is CASSSTGVAGANVLTF. CDR3 DNA sequence: TGTGCCAGCAGTTCGACAGGGGTAGCAGGGGCCAACGTCCTGACTTTC. The rearrangement links TRBV28 to TRBJ2-6; TRBD1 agrees at 8 bases. V gave up 4 bases and J gave up 4 bases; unmatched junction bases: 6. The CDR3 length is 16 residues. Germline V CDR1 and CDR2: MDHEN, SYDVKM.